This TCR beta chain was retrieved from a study of cytomegalovirus exposure and HLA in healthy donors. Amplification used 60 Vbeta primers and 13 Jbeta primers. TCRdb's copy holds only in-frame clones and misses some; the assay was immunoSEQ multiplex PCR. Its table lists 65,000 to 85,000 clones. The V end lost 3 bases, the J end lost 9 bases, and 15 bases lay between the germline ends. The CDR3 contains 15 residues. The germline V gene has CDR1 MDHEN and CDR2 SYDVKM. The chain uses TRBV28 and TRBJ1-6; D is perhaps TRBD1 (6 bases). The receptor was derived from a female donor in good health and CMV-seropositive. Material: PBMCs. Written as DNA, the CDR3 is TGTGCCAGCAGTTTGAGGCAGGGGCTAATTTCACCCCTCCACTTT. It codes for CASSLRQGLISPLHF. Variable domain in full (rest from reference TRBV28 and TRBJ1-6): DVKVTQSSRYLVKRTGEKVFLECVQDMDHENMFWYRQDPGLGLRLIYFSYDVKMKEKGDIPEGYSVSREKKERFSLILESASTNQTSMYLCASSLRQGLISPLHFGNGTRLTVT.